Below are 20 T cell receptor beta chains sequenced from a single sample in a study of T cell responses to AZD1222 COVID-19 vaccine. Clones were sequenced by immunoSEQ multiplex PCR, and TCRdb holds only the in-frame ones, with some missing. The sample contains over 150,000 clones, roughly 87% of which appear only once. The sequences come from peripheral blood, collected on day 0 of AZD1222 vaccination. These receptors were obtained from an adult in good health.

This clone was seen a single time. The chain joins TRBV28 to TRBJ1-1; D not resolved. The CDR3 runs 15 residues. The V gene lost 4 bases and the J gene lost 4 bases, with 16 bases spanning the gap. The germline V gene encodes CDR1 MDHEN and CDR2 SYDVKM. The CDR3 DNA follows: TGTGCCAGCAGTTCCGTGGGGTCAGGTGGCACTGAAGCTTTCTTT. It yields the protein CASSSVGSGGTEAFF.

The chain employs TRBV4-1 and TRBJ2-7; 9 bases fit TRBD1. Trimming took 3 bases from V and 5 from J; bases not matched to a gene: 5. The CDR3 is 14 amino acids. CDR1 and CDR2 (germline): MGHRA, YSYEKL. The CDR3 loop reads CASSHGTGSDEQYF. DNA for the CDR3: TGCGCCAGCAGCCACGGGACAGGGTCCGACGAGCAGTACTTC.

The chain combines TRBV5-4 with TRBJ2-1; tentatively, D is TRBD1 (6 bases). The CDR3 loop spans 16 amino acids. V was shortened by 0 bases and J by 5 bases, with 15 bases between the two germline ends. CDR1 is SGHNT, CDR2 YYREEE, per germline (reference sequence). CDR3 DNA: TGTGCCAGCAGCTTGGCGAGGGGGATACCTGACAATGAGCAGTTCTTC. Translating it yields CASSLARGIPDNEQFF.

This clone was found a few times. The rearrangement links TRBV5-6 to TRBJ2-7, with 8 bases lining up with TRBD1. Germline V gene lookup returns CDR1 SGHDT and CDR2 YYEEEE. Trimming removed 1 base from V and 0 bases from J; junction bases left unmatched: 6. The CDR3 sequence is 16 residues long. The CDR3 is CASSLPGTGASYEQYF. The CDR3 DNA follows: TGTGCCAGCAGCTTGCCAGGGACAGGTGCCTCCTACGAGCAGTACTTC.

The rearrangement uses TRBV7-2 and TRBJ1-6; possibly TRBD1 for D (6 bases). The CDR3 spans 15 residues. Germline CDR1 and CDR2: SGHTA and FQGNSA. V was trimmed by 5 bases and J by 7 bases, leaving 15 bases between them. The CDR3 loop reads CASSLVGGKNSPLHF. CDR3 coding DNA: TGTGCCAGCAGCCTAGTAGGGGGGAAAAATTCACCCCTCCACTTT.

This clone was picked up one time. V usage is TRBV30 and J usage is TRBJ1-5; D perhaps matches TRBD1 (5 bases). Trimming took off 0 bases at V and 2 bases at J, with 11 bases between the two ends. CDR3 length: 15 amino acids. From germline, CDR1 is GTSNPN and CDR2 SVGIG (reference sequence). The CDR3 region has the DNA TGTGCCTGGAGTGTAAGGGGCAGGGGCAATCAGCCCCAGCATTTT. Protein product: CAWSVRGRGNQPQHF. The full variable domain, its missing parts supplied by reference TRBV30 and TRBJ1-5, is SQTIHQWPATLVQPVGSPLSLECTVEGTSNPNLYWYRQAAGRGLQLLFYSVGIGQISSEVPQNLSASRPQDRQFILSSKKLLLSDSGFYLCAWSVRGRGNQPQHFGDGTRLSIL.

This chain connects TRBV5-1 to TRBJ1-4; 10 bases are a match to TRBD1. Germline trimming cut 1 base from V and 7 bases from J; bases unmatched to any gene: 4. The CDR3 runs to 15 residues. Germline CDR1 and CDR2: SGHRS and YFSETQ. CDR3 coding DNA: TGCGCCAGCAGCTTGCCGACAGGGGGCGGTGAAAAACTGTTTTTT. It yields the protein CASSLPTGGGEKLFF. The full variable domain, in which reference TRBV5-1 and TRBJ1-4 provide the parts outside the CDR3, is KAGVTQTPRYLIKTRGQQVTLSCSPISGHRSVSWYQQTPGQGLQFLFEYFSETQRNKGNFPGRFSGRQFSNSRSEMNVSTLELGDSALYLCASSLPTGGGEKLFFGSGTQLSVL.

The chain employs TRBV19 and TRBJ1-1; weak D call: TRBD1 (6 bases). CDR1 is LNHDA, CDR2 SQIVND, per germline (reference sequence). V dropped 2 bases and J dropped 5 bases, with 15 bases sitting between them. This CDR3 is built from 15 residues. The CDR3 reads CASSIRSGAGTEAFF. The CDR3, as DNA: TGTGCCAGTAGTATACGCTCAGGGGCTGGGACTGAAGCTTTCTTT.

V gene TRBV5-1 combines with J gene TRBJ1-6, with TRBD1 identical over 8 bases. The CDR3 consists of 15 residues. In germline, CDR1 is SGHRS, CDR2 YFSETQ. Germline trimming cut 4 bases from V and 8 bases from J; bases unmatched to any gene: 8. CDR3 nucleotides: TGCGCCAGCAGCCCCCGGACAGGGAAATATTCACCCCTCCACTTT. It is translated as CASSPRTGKYSPLHF.

This chain links TRBV30 with TRBJ2-7; 9 bases are a match to TRBD2. The CDR3 is made up of 16 amino acids. Germline V CDR1 and CDR2: GTSNPN, SVGIG (reference sequence). The V gene end was trimmed by 5 bases and the J gene end by 0 bases; junction bases not matched to a gene: 11. This CDR3 reads CAWAGTSTLSSYEQYF. CDR3 DNA sequence: TGTGCCTGGGCCGGGACTAGCACCCTTAGCTCCTACGAGCAGTACTTC.

The chain's CDR3 is CASSFAQGRSTEAFF. For the CDR3, the DNA is TGCGCCAGCAGCTTCGCCCAGGGGAGGTCTACTGAAGCTTTCTTT. The chain combines TRBV5-1 with TRBJ1-1; D is possibly TRBD1 (6 bases). Germline loops: CDR1 SGHRS, CDR2 YFSETQ. The CDR3 extends over 15 amino acids. V lost 2 bases to trimming and J lost 5 bases, with 16 bases between them.

V and J are TRBV7-9 and TRBJ1-3, with D perhaps TRBD1 (5 bases). V shed 7 bases and J shed 9 bases, with 13 bases lying between them. CDR3 size: 12 residues. Looked up from germline, CDR1 is SEHNR and CDR2 is FQNEAQ (reference sequence). The CDR3 sequence is CASNLGEATIYF. DNA of the CDR3: TGTGCCAGCAACCTAGGGGAGGCCACCATATATTTT.

The gene calls are TRBV30 and TRBJ2-1; TRBD2 aligns across 11 bases. Trimming at V came to 4 bases and at J to 0 bases, leaving 5 bases not matched to a gene. Germline-derived CDR1 and CDR2 are GTSNPN and SVGIG (reference sequence). This CDR3 is 16 amino acids long. CDR3 nucleotide sequence: TGTGCCTGGAATGGACTAGCGGGTATCTCCTACAATGAGCAGTTCTTC. It codes for CAWNGLAGISYNEQFF.

The V call is TRBV4-2, the J call TRBJ2-1; D might be TRBD2 (5 bases). The CDR3 totals 15 residues. CDR1 LGHNA and CDR2 YNFKEQ come from the germline V gene. Trimming took off 4 bases at V and 5 bases at J, with 15 bases between the two ends. CDR3 residues: CASSPLSGSNNEQFF. The CDR3 nucleotides are TGTGCCAGCAGCCCGCTAAGCGGCTCTAACAATGAGCAGTTCTTC.

Only one count was recorded for this clone. The V call is TRBV7-9, the J call TRBJ2-1; 7 nucleotides align to TRBD2. The CDR3 has 14 residues. CDR1 is SEHNR and CDR2 is FQNEAQ in the germline V gene (reference sequence). Trimming took 1 base from V and 6 from J; bases not matched to a gene: 3. CDR3 sequence: CASSLGTSANEQFF. CDR3 bases: TGTGCCAGCAGCTTAGGAACTAGCGCCAATGAGCAGTTCTTC.

This clone was found once. CDR3 in DNA: TGTGCCAGCAGCGGCCTCGGGGGTCCAGATACGCAGTATTTT. Protein: CASSGLGGPDTQYF. The V and J genes are TRBV5-6 and TRBJ2-3; the D gene is possibly TRBD2 (6 bases). This CDR3 has 14 amino acids. V gave up 4 bases and J gave up 4 bases, with 13 bases separating them. Germline CDR1 and CDR2: SGHDT and YYEEEE.

The CDR3 nucleotides read TGTGCCAGCAGTCAGGCCGTGAACACTGAAGCTTTCTTT. This codes for CASSQAVNTEAFF. The chain couples TRBV12-3 or TRBV12-4 to TRBJ1-1; D is uncertain. The V end was cut by 5 bases, the J end by 0 bases, with 7 bases between. The CDR3 extends over 13 amino acids.

The J gene is TRBJ1-5, the V gene TRBV2; possible D gene TRBD1, 5 bases. The V gene lost 5 bases and the J gene lost 0 bases, with 11 bases spanning the gap. CDR3 length: 15 residues. Germline CDR1 is SNHLY and CDR2 is FYNNEI. The chain's CDR3 is CASSYDSNSNQPQHF. The CDR3 DNA reads TGTGCCAGCAGTTACGACAGCAATAGCAATCAGCCCCAGCATTTT.

This clone has a single count. V is TRBV20-1 and J is TRBJ1-1; D is undetermined. Germline CDR1 and CDR2: DFQATT and SNEGSKA (reference sequence). The germline V and J ends were trimmed by 6 bases and 9 bases, with 14 bases remaining between them. The CDR3 has 11 amino acids. The CDR3 nucleotides are TGCAGTGCCACCGCTCCAGGACAAGCTTTCTTT. Translation: CSATAPGQAFF.

V and J are TRBV28 and TRBJ1-5; 7 positions agree with TRBD1. This CDR3 spans 15 amino acids. The germline V gene has CDR1 MDHEN and CDR2 SYDVKM. V dropped 2 bases and J dropped 6; count of bases not matched to a gene: 7. CDR3: CASSLAQGGGQPQHF. The CDR3 DNA reads as TGTGCCAGCAGTTTAGCGCAGGGGGGAGGTCAGCCCCAGCATTTT.